The present TCR beta chain was sequenced within a study of T-cell memory formation after mild COVID-19. TCRdb called the 5' RACE reads again in MiXCR, with one record for every CDR3 protein. This table has 200,000 to 250,000 distinct CDR3 sequences, around 8.8% appearing once. This clonotype was seen at least ten times. The sequence derives from a man younger than 35 who had mild COVID-19 (a few samples of this study predate the infection). Cell type and time point are not known. Sample: PBMCs or a T cell subset sorted from them (not recorded which).

In nucleotides, the CDR3 is TGCAGCGTGGAACCGATCGGAAACATTCAGTACTTC. It yields the protein CSVEPIGNIQYF. The genes are TRBV29-1 and TRBJ2-4; D is undetermined. Germline CDR1 is SQVTM and CDR2 is ANQGSEA. V gave up 6 bases and J gave up 6 bases, with 12 bases separating them. This CDR3 is built from 12 residues.